This is a list of T cell receptor beta chains from one sample in a study of lymphopenia after photon versus proton radiotherapy. Sequencing was performed with immunoSEQ multiplex PCR; in TCRdb, only in-frame clones are kept and a portion is missing. Here the sample spans over 55,000 clones, around 87% being singletons. The starting material was peripheral blood, obtained from a patient treated with proton-based radiotherapy. These receptors originate from a man at least 80 years old with esophageal cancer. Both conserved end residues are part of each CDR3. The D gene is left open where the match is weak. Where a row states a size, it is once, few, many or the class of an expanded clone; other rows omit it.

V gene,CDR3 length,D gene,J gene,clone size,CDR3 protein,CDR3 DNA
TRBV27,13,-,TRBJ2-7,-,CASSSKTDPGQYF,TGTGCCAGCAGTTCCAAGACAGACCCTGGGCAGTACTTC
TRBV5-1,17,TRBD1,TRBJ2-6,-,CASSERQGVPGANVLTF,TGCGCCAGCAGCGAACGACAGGGGGTCCCTGGGGCCAACGTCCTGACTTTC
TRBV7-7,14,-,TRBJ2-2,-,CASSLAVNTGELFF,TGTGCTAGCAGCTTAGCGGTGAACACCGGGGAGCTGTTTTTT
TRBV5-1,15,-,TRBJ1-6,-,CASSPPDVGNSPLHF,TGCGCCAGCAGCCCGCCAGATGTAGGGAATTCACCCCTCCACTTT
TRBV11-2,16,-,TRBJ1-2,-,CASSDVLGSLNYGYTF,TGTGCCAGCAGCGACGTCCTGGGGTCTCTTAACTATGGCTACACCTTC
TRBV10-3,13,-,TRBJ2-7,-,CAISESTGREQYF,TGTGCCATCAGTGAGTCTACAGGGCGCGAGCAGTACTTC
TRBV5-1,13,-,TRBJ1-5,once,CASSPDPQGFWHF,TGCGCCAGCAGCCCTGACCCACAGGGTTTCTGGCATTTT
TRBV7-9,13,-,TRBJ1-6,few,CASSSGGLSPLHF,TGTGCCAGCAGCTCGGGGGGGCTGTCACCCCTCCACTTT
TRBV7-8,19,-,TRBJ2-4,few,CASSFTSRVSRIAKNIQYF,TGTGCCAGCAGCTTTACCTCTAGGGTCTCCCGGATAGCCAAAAACATTCAGTACTTC
TRBV11-2,15,TRBD2,TRBJ2-7,-,CASSLVTSGSYEQYF,TGTGCCAGCAGCTTGGTGACTAGCGGGTCCTACGAGCAGTACTTC
TRBV7-6,13,-,TRBJ1-2,once,CASSLEAGWGYTF,TGTGCCAGCAGCTTAGAGGCAGGGTGGGGCTACACCTTC
TRBV5-4,13,-,TRBJ1-5,once,CASSLAVHAAQHF,TGTGCCAGCAGCTTGGCAGTCCACGCAGCCCAGCATTTT
TRBV5-4,13,-,TRBJ2-7,-,CASSLEGGVGQYF,TGTGCCAGCAGCTTGGAGGGCGGGGTCGGGCAGTACTTC
TRBV19,16,-,TRBJ2-4,-,CASSIQGWDAKNIQYF,TGTGCCAGTAGTATTCAGGGATGGGACGCCAAAAACATTCAGTACTTC
TRBV6-7,16,-,TRBJ2-7,once,CANPNCWGTFKFEQYF,TGTGCCAATCCAAATTGTTGGGGGACATTCAAGTTCGAGCAGTACTTC
TRBV7-2,14,TRBD2,TRBJ2-7,-,CASSPQRERFEQYF,TGTGCCAGCAGCCCCCAGCGGGAGCGGTTCGAGCAGTACTTC
TRBV2,14,-,TRBJ1-3,-,CASAAVAGGNTIYF,TGTGCCAGCGCCGCCGTTGCAGGGGGAAACACCATATATTTT
TRBV18,15,-,TRBJ2-4,few,CASSPSPLAKNIQYF,TGTGCCAGCTCACCATCGCCACTAGCCAAAAACATTCAGTACTTC
TRBV4-2,15,-,TRBJ2-1,-,CASSQEGGADNEQFF,TGTGCCAGCAGCCAAGAAGGGGGGGCCGACAATGAGCAGTTCTTC
TRBV27,16,-,TRBJ2-2,-,CASSLGLGGNTGELFF,TGTGCCAGCAGTTTAGGGTTGGGGGGAAACACCGGGGAGCTGTTTTTT
TRBV7-2,14,-,TRBJ2-7,-,CASSLEQGQREQYF,TGTGCCAGCAGCTTAGAGCAGGGGCAGCGTGAGCAGTACTTC